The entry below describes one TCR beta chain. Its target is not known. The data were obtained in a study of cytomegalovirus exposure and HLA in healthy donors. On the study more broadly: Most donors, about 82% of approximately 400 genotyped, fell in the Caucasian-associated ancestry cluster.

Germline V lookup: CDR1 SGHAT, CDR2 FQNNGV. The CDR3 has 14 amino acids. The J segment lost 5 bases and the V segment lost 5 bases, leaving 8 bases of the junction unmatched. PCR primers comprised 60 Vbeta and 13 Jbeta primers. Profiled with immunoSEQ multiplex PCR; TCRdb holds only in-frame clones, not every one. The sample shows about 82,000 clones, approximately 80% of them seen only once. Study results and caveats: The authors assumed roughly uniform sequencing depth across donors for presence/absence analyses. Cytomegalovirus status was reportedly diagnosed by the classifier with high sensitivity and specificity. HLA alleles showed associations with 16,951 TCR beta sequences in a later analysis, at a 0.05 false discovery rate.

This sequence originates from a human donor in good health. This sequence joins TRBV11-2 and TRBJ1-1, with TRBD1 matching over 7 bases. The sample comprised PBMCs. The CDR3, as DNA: TGTGCCAGCAGCCCCAGACAGGGATGGACTGAAGCTTTCTTT. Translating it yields CASSPRQGWTEAFF. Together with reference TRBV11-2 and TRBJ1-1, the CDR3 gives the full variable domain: EAGVAQSPRYKIIEKRQSVAFWCNPISGHATLYWYQQILGQGPKLLIQFQNNGVVDDSQLPKDRFSAERLKGVDSTLKIQPAKLEDSAVYLCASSPRQGWTEAFFGQGTRLTVV.